The entry below gives a single T cell receptor beta chain sequence along with its context. This entry belongs to a study of control samples from healthy donors and cancer patients. Sequenced by immunoSEQ multiplex PCR; TCRdb stores in-frame clones only, minus some. This table holds around 100,000 clones, 90% found once. In germline, CDR1 is SGHRS, CDR2 YFSETQ. The V end lost 4 bases, the J end lost 3 bases, and 13 bases lay between the germline ends. This CDR3 spans 14 amino acids. The rearrangement joins TRBV5-1 to TRBJ1-1; D gene uncertain. This TCR came from a woman aged 18-30 years in good health. The material sequenced was blood. CDR3 in DNA: TGCGCCAGCAGCCGGCCATACGGGGACACTGAAGCTTTCTTT. It yields the protein CASSRPYGDTEAFF.